These 31 T cell receptor beta chains share one sample of origin, sequenced in a study of blood T cell repertoires in COVID-19. Sequencing used immunoSEQ multiplex PCR; TCRdb keeps in-frame clones, though not all of them. The sample has some 500,000 clones; around 89% are singletons. Specimen: PBMCs or T cells enriched from blood (not recorded which). The origin of the receptors is a woman aged 40 to 50 who had recovered from COVID-19.

This chain links TRBV24-1 with TRBJ1-6, with a possible D match to TRBD1 (5 bases). CDR3 length equals 13 residues. V was trimmed by 4 bases and J by 7 bases, leaving 7 bases between them. Germline V CDR1 and CDR2: KGHDR, SFDVKD. CDR3: CATSETGNSPLHF. The CDR3 DNA follows: TGTGCCACCAGTGAAACAGGCAATTCACCCCTCCACTTT.

The genes are TRBV15 and TRBJ1-2; 7 bases map to TRBD1. Per germline, CDR1 LNHNV and CDR2 YYDKDF (reference sequence). Germline trimming cut 7 bases from V and 4 bases from J; bases unmatched to any gene: 12. The CDR3 totals 15 residues. CDR3 amino acids: CATTPGQMGGYGYTF. The CDR3 nucleotides read TGTGCCACCACCCCGGGACAGATGGGCGGCTATGGCTACACCTTC. Variable domain in full (rest from reference TRBV15 and TRBJ1-2): DAMVIQNPRYQVTQFGKPVTLSCSQTLNHNVMYWYQQKSSQAPKLLFHYYDKDFNNEADTPDNFQSRRPNTSFCFLDIRSPGLGDTAMYLCATTPGQMGGYGYTFGSGTRLTVV.

The rearrangement links TRBV7-2 to TRBJ2-2; 7 bases fit TRBD2. CDR3 size: 14 residues. Germline assignment: CDR1 SGHTA and CDR2 FQGNSA. V dropped 8 bases and J dropped 0; count of bases not matched to a gene: 3. The CDR3 nucleotides read TGTGCCAGCCTAGCGGCACCGAACACCGGGGAGCTGTTTTTT. Amino acids: CASLAAPNTGELFF.

This clone has a handful of counts. The chain has TRBV4-1 and TRBJ1-1; 7 nucleotides agree with TRBD1. CDR3 length equals 15 residues. The V and J ends lost 4 bases and 2 bases, in that order; junction bases with no gene match: 7. CDR1 is MGHRA and CDR2 is YSYEKL in the germline V gene. The CDR3 sequence: CASSPLPGGNTEAFF. Written as DNA, the CDR3 is TGCGCCAGCAGCCCACTCCCAGGGGGAAACACTGAAGCTTTCTTT.

The CDR3 bases are TGTGCCAGCAGTGTGTTTGGACAGGTTGGCGAGCAGTACTTC. It codes for CASSVFGQVGEQYF. The chain links TRBV27 to TRBJ2-7; 7 bases agree with TRBD1. CDR1 and CDR2 (germline): MNHEY, SMNVEV (reference sequence). Trimming at V came to 5 bases and at J to 6 bases, leaving 10 bases not matched to a gene. The CDR3 runs to 14 residues.

The chain recombines TRBV21-1 with TRBJ2-7; TRBD1 is the table's D call and was not checked against the DNA. TRBV21-1 is assigned pseudogene status. The CDR3 runs 21 residues. CDR3 loop: CASSLHTGGTGHLRTSYEQYF. The CDR3 bases are TGTGCCAGCAGCCTTCATACGGGAGGGACAGGGCACCTCCGTACCTCCTACGAGCAGTACTTC.

V and J are TRBV19 and TRBJ2-7, with 8 nucleotides matching TRBD2. V gave up 5 bases and J gave up 1 base; unmatched junction bases: 13. The CDR3 runs 17 residues. Germline CDR1 reads LNHDA; CDR2 reads SQIVND (reference sequence). The DNA for the CDR3 is TGTGCCAGTAGTCCCAGTCCAAGCGGGAGTTTTTCCTACGAGCAGTACTTC. Translation: CASSPSPSGSFSYEQYF.

V usage is TRBV29-1 and J usage is TRBJ1-3; D possibly corresponds to TRBD1 (5 bases). CDR1 SQVTM and CDR2 ANQGSEA come from the germline V gene. This CDR3 is 14 amino acids long. Trimming stripped 0 bases from V and 4 bases from J, with 10 bases between. CDR3 in amino acids: CSVEERGVGNTIYF. The CDR3 DNA is TGCAGCGTTGAAGAGCGGGGCGTGGGAAACACCATATATTTT.

The chain recombines TRBV13 with TRBJ2-1, with 9 bases fitting TRBD2. The CDR3 consists of 14 residues. J lost 5 bases, V lost 5 bases, and 4 bases had no gene match. From germline, CDR1 is PRHDT and CDR2 FYEKMQ (reference sequence). The CDR3 reads CASSRLADDNEQFF. CDR3 bases: TGTGCCAGCAGCCGACTAGCGGACGACAATGAGCAGTTCTTC.

The chain carries TRBV18 and TRBJ2-7; TRBD1 matches at 9 bases. CDR1 and CDR2 from the germline V gene are KGHSH and LQKENI. The junction had 3 bases not matched to a gene; V was cut back by 2 bases and J by 1 base. The CDR3 covers 15 residues. CDR3 amino acids: CASSPKGQGSYEQYF. The CDR3 DNA follows: TGTGCCAGCTCACCAAAGGGACAGGGTTCCTACGAGCAGTACTTC.

This clone was seen only once. The chain combines TRBV6-5 with TRBJ1-2; a weak D match, TRBD1 (6 bases). Trimming took 5 bases from V and 4 from J, leaving 11 bases between them. Germline V gene data show CDR1 as MNHEY and CDR2 as SVGAGI. This CDR3 contains 13 residues. Here the CDR3 reads CASSNTGTYGYTF. The CDR3 nucleotides are TGTGCCAGCAGTAACACAGGGACCTATGGCTACACCTTC.

This rearrangement joins TRBV27 to TRBJ2-1; 7 bases are shared with TRBD2. The CDR3 runs to 13 residues. CDR1 MNHEY and CDR2 SMNVEV come from the germline V gene (reference sequence). J lost 6 bases, V lost 6 bases, and 5 bases had no gene match. CDR3 sequence: CASSHLAVNEQFF. In DNA form, the CDR3 reads TGTGCCAGCAGCCACCTAGCGGTCAATGAGCAGTTCTTC.

The chain combines TRBV3-1 (or the pseudogene TRBV3-2) with TRBJ2-2, with D unresolved. Per the germline V gene, CDR1 is LGHDT and CDR2 is YNNKEL (reference sequence). This CDR3 has 15 residues. V was trimmed by 4 bases and J by 1 base, leaving 10 bases between them. The chain's CDR3 is CASSPYLGNTGELFF. The CDR3 nucleotides read TGTGCCAGCAGCCCATACCTAGGGAACACCGGGGAGCTGTTTTTT.

The chain links TRBV27 to TRBJ1-2; D unresolved. The CDR3 totals 13 residues. Germline loops: CDR1 MNHEY, CDR2 SMNVEV (reference sequence). With 8 bases removed from V and 4 bases from J, the gap between germline ends came to 14 bases. CDR3 amino acids: CASAGGGGYGYTF. The CDR3 nucleotides read TGTGCCAGCGCGGGAGGAGGTGGCTATGGCTACACCTTC.

The chain joins TRBV6-2 or TRBV6-3 to TRBJ1-5, with D unresolved. The CDR3 covers 16 residues. Germline V gene data show CDR1 as MNHEY and CDR2 as SVGEGT. V was trimmed by 2 bases and J by 6 bases, leaving 17 bases between them. This CDR3 reads CASSYKGMGVGQPQHF. CDR3 DNA: TGTGCCAGCAGTTACAAGGGCATGGGAGTGGGTCAGCCCCAGCATTTT.

This sequence joins TRBV5-1 and TRBJ2-2; 14 bases are shared with TRBD2. Germline loops: CDR1 SGHRS, CDR2 YFSETQ. The CDR3 extends over 19 amino acids. Trimming at V came to 4 bases and at J to 4 bases, leaving 12 bases not matched to a gene. The CDR3 nucleotides read TGCGCCAGCAGCCCCACCGGGACTAGCGGGAGCGCCGTCACCGGGGAGCTGTTTTTT. Encoded protein: CASSPTGTSGSAVTGELFF.

The rearrangement joins TRBV5-6 to TRBJ1-3; D not certain. The CDR3 is made up of 14 amino acids. Trimming shortened V by 1 base and J by 2 bases, and 7 bases separated the two germline ends. CDR1 and CDR2 (germline): SGHDT, YYEEEE. The CDR3 DNA is TGTGCCAGCAGCTTGAAACTTACTGGAAACACCATATATTTT. Residues: CASSLKLTGNTIYF.

The rearrangement links TRBV12-3 or TRBV12-4 to TRBJ2-7; 7 positions match TRBD1. The CDR3 is 13 amino acids. V shed 6 bases, J shed 3 bases, and the junction held 5 bases outside the gene matches. The CDR3 region is CASRKRQGYEQYF. For the CDR3, the DNA is TGTGCCAGCAGGAAGCGACAGGGCTACGAGCAGTACTTC.

The chain is built from TRBV12-5 and TRBJ2-3; 7 bases are shared with TRBD1. CDR1 and CDR2 (germline): LGHNT, FRNRAP. The CDR3 has 13 residues. The V segment lost 9 bases and the J segment 2 bases; nucleotides outside the gene matches: 5. CDR3 residues: CASGTEPTDTQYF. The DNA of the CDR3 is TGTGCTAGCGGGACAGAACCCACAGATACGCAGTATTTT. The full variable domain, with the rest looked up from reference TRBV12-5 and TRBJ2-3, is DARVTQTPRHKVTEMGQEVTMRCQPILGHNTVFWYRQTMMQGLELLAYFRNRAPLDDSGMPKDRFSAEMPDATLATLKIQPSEPRDSAVYFCASGTEPTDTQYFGPGTRLTVL.

This sequence joins TRBV3-1 (or the pseudogene TRBV3-2) and TRBJ2-3, with TRBD1 identical over 10 bases. V lost 4 bases, J lost 9 bases, and 4 bases stayed unmatched. Germline-derived CDR1 and CDR2 are LGHDT and YNNKEL (reference sequence). This CDR3 comprises 13 residues. As DNA, the CDR3 is TGTGCCAGCAGCCGAGACAGGGGGCCCACGCAGTATTTT. Translating gives CASSRDRGPTQYF.

The rearrangement uses TRBV18 and TRBJ1-5; possible D gene TRBD1, 6 bases. The CDR3 runs 15 residues. Germline V CDR1 and CDR2: KGHSH, LQKENI. Trimming took 6 bases from V and 2 from J, leaving 14 bases between them. Written as DNA, the CDR3 is TGTGCCAGCTCCGACAGCTCAGGGGGCAATCAGCCCCAGCATTTT. It codes for CASSDSSGGNQPQHF.

V and J are TRBV11-3 and TRBJ1-6; no reliable D call. V dropped 3 bases and J dropped 3 bases, with 6 bases sitting between them. Germline CDR1 is SGHNT and CDR2 is YENEEA. There are 14 residues in the CDR3. The CDR3, as DNA: TGTGCCAGCAGCTTTCCAGACTATAATTCACCCCTCCACTTT. Residues: CASSFPDYNSPLHF.

The chain has TRBV5-4 and TRBJ2-6, with D perhaps matching TRBD1 (6 bases). V was shortened by 4 bases and J by 0 bases, with 11 bases between the two germline ends. The CDR3 loop spans 16 amino acids. Germline V gene data show CDR1 as SGHNT and CDR2 as YYREEE (reference sequence). The CDR3 protein is CASSHGTHSGANVLTF. In DNA, the CDR3 is TGTGCCAGCAGCCACGGGACACACTCTGGGGCCAACGTCCTGACTTTC.

The gene calls are TRBV30 and TRBJ1-1; TRBD1 is a possible D gene (6 bases). The CDR3 loop spans 13 amino acids. Trimming pared 0 bases from V and 11 bases from J, leaving 16 bases between. In germline, CDR1 is GTSNPN, CDR2 SVGIG (reference sequence). As DNA, the CDR3 is TGTGCCTGGAGTGTACACAAGGGGGGGGATGCTTTCTTT. This translates into CAWSVHKGGDAFF.

This chain uses TRBV10-3 with TRBJ2-2, with D possibly matching TRBD1 (8 bases). Trimming cost V 6 bases and J 1 base, with 15 bases left between them. CDR3 length equals 16 residues. The germline V gene encodes CDR1 ENHRY and CDR2 SYGVKD. The CDR3 is CAISDGGTGNTGELFF. The CDR3 DNA sequence: TGTGCCATCAGCGACGGGGGGACAGGGAACACCGGGGAGCTGTTTTTT.

V and J are TRBV5-6 and TRBJ2-2, with D uncertain. This CDR3 is built from 15 residues. Looked up from germline, CDR1 is SGHDT and CDR2 is YYEEEE. V lost 4 bases and J 4 bases, leaving 14 bases between the germline ends. The CDR3 is CASSQPPSGTGELFF. In DNA, the CDR3 is TGTGCCAGCAGCCAGCCCCCTTCGGGCACCGGGGAGCTGTTTTTT.

This clone occurred once. The V gene is TRBV12-5, the J gene TRBJ1-1; 8 bases are shared with TRBD1. After removal of 6 bases from V and 7 bases from J, the junction contained 10 bases not matched to a gene. The CDR3 is 14 amino acids. Germline V gives CDR1 LGHNT, CDR2 FRNRAP. The CDR3 region has the DNA TGTGCTAGTGGCCAAAAGACAGGGGCCGGTGAAGCTTTCTTT. Its translation: CASGQKTGAGEAFF.

The chain couples TRBV10-3 to TRBJ1-2; D is unresolved. Germline CDR1 reads ENHRY; CDR2 reads SYGVKD. This CDR3 has 14 amino acids. V was clipped by 4 bases and J by 4 bases, with 13 bases between them. The CDR3: CAISAVILAYGYTF. CDR3 nucleotide sequence: TGTGCCATCAGTGCCGTCATTTTGGCCTATGGCTACACCTTC.

The V call is TRBV4-1, the J call TRBJ1-1; possibly TRBD1 for D (5 bases). Germline V lookup: CDR1 MGHRA, CDR2 YSYEKL. V lost 7 bases, J lost 1 base, and 22 bases lay in between. The length of the CDR3 is 17 residues. CDR3 nucleotides: TGCGCCAGCAAATTCTCTGACTCCTTCCAGGGGAACACTGAAGCTTTCTTT. Its translation is CASKFSDSFQGNTEAFF.

This clone occurred once. This chain joins TRBV7-9 and TRBJ1-2; TRBD1 is a possible D gene (5 bases). Germline-derived CDR1 and CDR2 are SEHNR and FQNEAQ (reference sequence). The germline V and J ends were trimmed by 1 base and 7 bases, with 7 bases remaining between them. The CDR3 is made up of 12 amino acids. CDR3 sequence reads: CASSLGGVGYTF. CDR3 DNA: TGTGCCAGCAGCTTAGGGGGGGTTGGCTACACCTTC.

The chain uses TRBV3-1 (or the pseudogene TRBV3-2) and TRBJ2-2; D is perhaps TRBD1 (6 bases). Germline CDR1 is LGHDT and CDR2 is YNNKEL (reference sequence). Trimming shortened V by 1 base and J by 7 bases, and 25 bases separated the two germline ends. The CDR3 runs to 19 residues. The CDR3 region is CASSQVKVYLNREHGELFF. The CDR3, as DNA: TGTGCCAGCAGCCAAGTAAAAGTATACCTAAACAGGGAACACGGGGAGCTGTTTTTT.